A single sample is the source of the 22 T cell receptor beta chains below, sequenced in a study of blood T cell repertoires in COVID-19. Clones were sequenced by immunoSEQ multiplex PCR, and TCRdb holds only the in-frame ones, with some missing. Among fewer than 350,000 clones, around nine tenths were seen once, and the ten largest hold 3.9%. Sequences were obtained from peripheral blood. The origin of the receptors is a woman aged 55-70 years with COVID-19, enrolled during active disease.

The chain joins TRBV6-1 to TRBJ1-2; 7 nucleotides match TRBD1. Germline values: CDR1 MNHNS, CDR2 SASEGT. The CDR3 consists of 17 residues. Germline trimming cut 0 bases from V and 4 bases from J; bases unmatched to any gene: 11. CDR3 in DNA: TGTGCCAGCAGTGAAGCGAACCCGACAGGGCCCGGCTATGGCTACACCTTC. Its translation is CASSEANPTGPGYGYTF.

This chain links TRBV30 with TRBJ1-2; 9 bases agree with TRBD1. The V gene's germline CDR1 is GTSNPN and CDR2 SVGIG (reference sequence). The CDR3 totals 14 residues. Trimming at V came to 3 bases and at J to 8 bases, leaving 10 bases not matched to a gene. The CDR3 here is CAWSGGTGRTGYTF. CDR3 sequence (DNA): TGTGCCTGGAGCGGGGGGACAGGGAGGACGGGCTACACCTTC. Full variable domain (rest looked up from reference TRBV30 and TRBJ1-2): SQTIHQWPATLVQPVGSPLSLECTVEGTSNPNLYWYRQAAGRGLQLLFYSVGIGQISSEVPQNLSASRPQDRQFILSSKKLLLSDSGFYLCAWSGGTGRTGYTFGSGTRLTVV.

The CDR3 nucleotides read TGTGCCAGCAGCCAGGCCGGGACTAGCGTCAGAACGCAAGAGACCCAGTACTTC. This codes for CASSQAGTSVRTQETQYF. V and J are TRBV3-1 (or the pseudogene TRBV3-2) and TRBJ2-5; 10 bases agree with TRBD2. The junction had 12 bases not matched to a gene; V was cut back by 3 bases and J by 2 bases. CDR3 length equals 18 residues. Germline assignment: CDR1 LGHDT and CDR2 YNNKEL (reference sequence).

The chain has TRBV6-6 and TRBJ1-6; a weak D match, TRBD1 (6 bases). Trimming took off 5 bases at V and 4 bases at J, with 18 bases between the two ends. The CDR3 length is 17 residues. Germline assignment: CDR1 MNHNY and CDR2 SVGAGI (reference sequence). Here the CDR3 reads CASSPLNRVAYNSPLHF. As DNA, the CDR3 is TGTGCCAGCAGTCCCCTCAACAGGGTTGCTTATAATTCACCCCTCCACTTT.

This chain connects TRBV7-2 to TRBJ1-2; D possibly corresponds to TRBD1 (5 bases). From germline, CDR1 is SGHTA and CDR2 FQGNSA. CDR3 length equals 15 residues. Between the trimmed V and J ends, which lost 5 bases and 4 bases, there was a span of 17 bases. CDR3 region: CASSIPGTGGYGYTF. DNA of the CDR3: TGTGCCAGCAGCATCCCCGGGACTGGGGGCTATGGCTACACCTTC. The full variable domain, its missing parts supplied by reference TRBV7-2 and TRBJ1-2, is GAGVSQSPSNKVTEKGKDVELRCDPISGHTALYWYRQSLGQGLEFLIYFQGNSAPDKSGLPSDRFSAERTGGSVSTLTIQRTQQEDSAVYLCASSIPGTGGYGYTFGSGTRLTVV.

The J gene is TRBJ1-1, the V gene TRBV6-5; no firm D call. CDR3 length: 14 amino acids. Trimming took off 6 bases at V and 2 bases at J, with 13 bases between the two ends. The germline CDR1 and CDR2 sequences are MNHEY and SVGAGI. CDR3 sequence (DNA): TGTGCCAGCAGACCTCTTGACACCAACACTGAAGCTTTCTTT. Protein product: CASRPLDTNTEAFF.

Only one count was recorded for this clone. The J gene is TRBJ1-2, the V gene TRBV7-9, with no clear D. The V end lost 0 bases, the J end lost 8 bases, and 13 bases lay between the germline ends. The germline V gene has CDR1 SEHNR and CDR2 FQNEAQ (reference sequence). The CDR3 is made up of 14 amino acids. The CDR3: CASSLAPDGRGYTF. The CDR3 DNA reads as TGTGCCAGCAGCTTAGCCCCCGACGGGAGGGGCTACACCTTC.

The chain uses TRBV9 and TRBJ2-5; tentatively, D is TRBD2 (6 bases). Germline CDR1 and CDR2: SGDLS and YYNGEE. With 0 bases removed from V and 2 bases from J, the gap between germline ends came to 11 bases. The CDR3 is 15 amino acids. The DNA of the CDR3 is TGTGCCAGCAGCGTAGCAGGGACTCCGCAAGAGACCCAGTACTTC. It yields the protein CASSVAGTPQETQYF.

CDR3 coding DNA: TGCGCCAGCAGCCTCCGGACACCAAACACCGGGGAGCTGTTTTTT. Translating it yields CASSLRTPNTGELFF. The rearrangement joins TRBV5-1 to TRBJ2-2; possibly TRBD1 for D (5 bases). The CDR3 loop spans 15 amino acids. Germline values: CDR1 SGHRS, CDR2 YFSETQ. V gave up 4 bases and J gave up 2 bases, with 12 bases separating them.

V is TRBV30 and J is TRBJ1-3; D remains unclear. CDR3 length equals 11 residues. Per germline, CDR1 GTSNPN and CDR2 SVGIG (reference sequence). The CDR3 DNA reads as TGTGCTTTTGGCGGGCCAAACACCATATATTTT. Its translation: CAFGGPNTIYF.

The V call is TRBV29-1, the J call TRBJ1-1; a possible D gene is TRBD1 (5 bases). Germline V CDR1 and CDR2: SQVTM, ANQGSEA. Between the trimmed V and J ends, which lost 6 bases and 1 base, there was a span of 9 bases. The CDR3 contains 12 residues. CDR3 in amino acids: CSVDGGNTEAFF. The CDR3 nucleotides read TGCAGCGTCGACGGGGGGAACACTGAAGCTTTCTTT.

The gene calls are TRBV2 and TRBJ2-1; 10 bases align to TRBD1. V shed 6 bases, J shed 8 bases, and the junction held 13 bases outside the gene matches. Germline CDR1 SNHLY, CDR2 FYNNEI. This CDR3 region has 16 residues. This chain's CDR3 is CASRKVDRGREDEQFF. CDR3 coding DNA: TGTGCCAGCAGGAAAGTAGACAGGGGGCGCGAAGATGAGCAGTTCTTC. Full variable domain (missing parts from reference TRBV2 and TRBJ2-1): EPEVTQTPSHQVTQMGQEVILRCVPISNHLYFYWYRQILGQKVEFLVSFYNNEISEKSEIFDDQFSVERPDGSNFTLKIRSTKLEDSAMYFCASRKVDRGREDEQFFGPGTRLTVL.

This clone was seen once. This rearrangement joins TRBV19 to TRBJ2-1, with 12 nucleotides matching TRBD2. The CDR3 loop spans 17 amino acids. V lost 1 base to trimming and J lost 7 bases; unmatched junction nucleotides: 8. In germline, CDR1 is LNHDA, CDR2 SQIVND (reference sequence). The CDR3 here is CASSIGGLAGGQNEQFF. Here the CDR3 DNA reads TGTGCCAGTAGTATAGGTGGGCTAGCGGGGGGGCAAAATGAGCAGTTCTTC.

The genes are TRBV19 and TRBJ1-2; no clear D. Trimming took 6 bases from V and 4 from J, leaving 15 bases between them. Germline CDR1 is LNHDA and CDR2 is SQIVND (reference sequence). The CDR3 sequence is 14 residues long. The CDR3 DNA reads as TGTGCCAGTAGATCCGGGCCCGGGATCTATGGCTACACCTTC. It is translated as CASRSGPGIYGYTF.

The chain uses TRBV3-1 (or the pseudogene TRBV3-2) and TRBJ1-2, with 7 bases lining up with TRBD1. Germline V gene sequence: CDR1 LGHDT, CDR2 YNNKEL (reference sequence). This CDR3 is 16 amino acids long. J gave up 0 bases and V 4 bases, and 8 bases lay outside the gene matches. CDR3 sequence reads: CASSLFPDRANYGYTF. Written as DNA, the CDR3 is TGTGCCAGCAGCCTTTTTCCCGACAGGGCTAACTATGGCTACACCTTC.

The chain recombines TRBV7-2 with TRBJ2-7; tentatively, D is TRBD2 (5 bases). This CDR3 is 15 amino acids long. Germline assignment: CDR1 SGHTA and CDR2 FQGNSA. The ends were cut back, 4 bases at V and 0 bases at J, with 13 bases in the middle. The CDR3: CASSSSRGSSYEQYF. The CDR3 DNA reads TGTGCCAGCAGCTCAAGTCGAGGGAGCTCCTACGAGCAGTACTTC.

The CDR3 loop reads CAIRDRGNYGYTF. The CDR3 DNA reads TGTGCCATCAGGGACAGGGGAAACTATGGCTACACCTTC. The chain is built from TRBV10-3 and TRBJ1-2; 9 bases agree with TRBD1. Germline V lookup: CDR1 ENHRY, CDR2 SYGVKD. With 6 bases clipped from V and 2 bases from J, the junction kept 1 base outside the gene matches. The CDR3 loop spans 13 amino acids.

The chain links TRBV29-1 to TRBJ1-1, with D possibly matching TRBD1 (5 bases). Per the germline V gene, CDR1 is SQVTM and CDR2 is ANQGSEA. The CDR3 extends over 12 amino acids. V lost 5 bases and J 3 bases, leaving 10 bases between the germline ends. The CDR3 bases are TGCAGCGTTCAGGGATATGACACTGAAGCTTTCTTT. It codes for CSVQGYDTEAFF.

The chain is built from TRBV7-9 and TRBJ2-3, with 7 nucleotides matching TRBD2. V trimming: 4 bases; J trimming: 3 bases; junction bases outside the gene matches: 7. This CDR3 has 15 residues. Germline loops: CDR1 SEHNR, CDR2 FQNEAQ (reference sequence). CDR3 nucleotide sequence: TGTGCCAGCAGCTCCGGGGGGAGGGGAACAGATACGCAGTATTTT. Translated, it gives CASSSGGRGTDTQYF.

The chain has TRBV28 and TRBJ1-4, with 11 bases matching TRBD1. The CDR3 is made up of 17 amino acids. The germline gives CDR1 MDHEN, CDR2 SYDVKM. With 7 bases clipped from V and 3 bases from J, the junction kept 10 bases outside the gene matches. This chain's CDR3 is CASTLTGQGVSNEKLFF. CDR3 in DNA: TGTGCCAGCACGCTTACGGGACAGGGGGTATCTAATGAAAAACTGTTTTTT.

This chain's CDR3 is CASSEAVYNEQFF. The CDR3 DNA reads TGTGCCAGCAGTGAGGCAGTGTACAATGAGCAGTTCTTC. The chain links TRBV7-3 to TRBJ2-1; D ambiguous. This CDR3 has 13 residues. V lost 6 bases to trimming and J lost 4 bases, with 10 bases between them. Germline V gives CDR1 SGHTA, CDR2 FQGTGA.

This clone has just one count. The chain combines TRBV5-1 with TRBJ2-5; 7 bases match TRBD1. The CDR3 totals 15 residues. Trimming at V came to 4 bases and at J to 5 bases, leaving 11 bases not matched to a gene. Per the germline V gene, CDR1 is SGHRS and CDR2 is YFSETQ. The CDR3 DNA follows: TGCGCCAGCAGCCCCCCATCAGGGGGTGGCGAGACCCAGTACTTC. It encodes CASSPPSGGGETQYF.